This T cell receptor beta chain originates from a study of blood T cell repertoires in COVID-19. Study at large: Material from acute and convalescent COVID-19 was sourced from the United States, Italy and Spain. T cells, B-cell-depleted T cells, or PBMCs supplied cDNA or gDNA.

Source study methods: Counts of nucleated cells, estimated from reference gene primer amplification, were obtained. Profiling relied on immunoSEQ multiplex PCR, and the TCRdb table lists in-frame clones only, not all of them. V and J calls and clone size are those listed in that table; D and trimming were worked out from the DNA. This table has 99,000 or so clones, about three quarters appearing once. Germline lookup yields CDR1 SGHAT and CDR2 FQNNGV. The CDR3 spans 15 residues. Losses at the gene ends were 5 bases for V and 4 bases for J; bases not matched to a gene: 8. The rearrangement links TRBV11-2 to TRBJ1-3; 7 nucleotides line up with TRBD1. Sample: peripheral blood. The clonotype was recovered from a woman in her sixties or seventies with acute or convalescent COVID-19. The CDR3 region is CASSIYRGSGNTIYF. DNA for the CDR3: TGTGCCAGCAGCATATACAGGGGTTCAGGAAACACCATATATTTT.